The subject of this entry is one TCR beta chain. This specimen belongs to a study of shared clonotypes between healthy human individuals. Across the whole study: The composition of the donors was a couple of women and a few men aged 18 to 49.

An even split of each subset's genomic DNA across several immunoSEQ plates was performed. Sequenced by immunoSEQ multiplex PCR; TCRdb stores in-frame clones only, minus some. The sample carries just under 95,000 clones, approximately 75% recorded once. Those who donated were healthy HIV-negative adults, with no recent acute infections or vaccinations reported. The sequence was collected from a man younger than 45 in good health. Sample: memory CD8+ T cells sorted from blood. The subset is: CD45RO+ cells pooled with CCR7-negative TemRA cells.

The CDR3, as DNA: TGTGCCAGCAGGTCATTATGGGAGTCTGGGGCCAACGTCCTGACTTTC. It specifies CASRSLWESGANVLTF. The V gene is TRBV28, the J gene TRBJ2-6, with a weak D call TRBD2 (5 bases). This CDR3 is 16 amino acids long. Trimming cost V 6 bases and J 1 base, with 13 bases left between them. CDR1 is MDHEN and CDR2 is SYDVKM in the germline V gene.